The clone carrying this T cell receptor beta chain was observed many times. Via MiXCR, TCRdb re-called the 5' RACE reads, giving one row per CDR3 protein. The profile shows fewer than 60,000 distinct CDR3 sequences, about a tenth of them singletons. The sample belongs to a study of neurological immune-mediated disorders. Germline V gene sequence: CDR1 LGHDT, CDR2 YNNKEL (reference sequence). The CDR3 totals 15 residues. V lost 6 bases to trimming and J lost 7 bases; unmatched junction nucleotides: 7. The source is a man aged 65 to 79 with HTLV-1-associated myelopathy (HAM/TSP). Sequenced sample: PBMCs. V is TRBV3-1 and J is TRBJ2-1, with TRBD2 matching 12 bases. The CDR3 nucleotides read TGTGCCAGCAGGTACAGACTAGCGGGAGTAAATGAGCAGTTCTTC. Its protein is CASRYRLAGVNEQFF.